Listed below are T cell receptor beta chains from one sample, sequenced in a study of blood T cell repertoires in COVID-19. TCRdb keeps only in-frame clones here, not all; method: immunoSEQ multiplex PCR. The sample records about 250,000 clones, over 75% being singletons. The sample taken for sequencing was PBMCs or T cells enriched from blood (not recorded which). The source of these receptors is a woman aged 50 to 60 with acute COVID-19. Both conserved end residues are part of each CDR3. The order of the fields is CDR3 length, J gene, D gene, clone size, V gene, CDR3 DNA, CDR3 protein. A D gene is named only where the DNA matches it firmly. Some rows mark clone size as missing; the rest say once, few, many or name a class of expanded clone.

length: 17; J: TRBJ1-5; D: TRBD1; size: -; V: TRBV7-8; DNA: TGTGCCATCCCACGTCAGGGGGCAGGCCATAGCAATCAGCCCCAGCATTTT; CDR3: CAIPRQGAGHSNQPQHF
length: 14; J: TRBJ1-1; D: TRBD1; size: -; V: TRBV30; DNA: TGTGCCTGGAGCCCCGGACAGGTGAGGACTGAAGCTTTCTTT; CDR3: CAWSPGQVRTEAFF
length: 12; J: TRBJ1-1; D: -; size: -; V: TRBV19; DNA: TGTGCCAGTAGTATCAGAAACACTGAAGCTTTCTTT; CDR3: CASSIRNTEAFF
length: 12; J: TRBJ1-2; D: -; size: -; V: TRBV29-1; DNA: TGCAGCGTTGATCCCGGGAGCTATGGCTACACCTTC; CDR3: CSVDPGSYGYTF
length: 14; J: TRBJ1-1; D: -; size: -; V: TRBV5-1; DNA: TGCGCCAGCAGCTTGGACGGGATACCAGTTGAAGCTTTCTTT; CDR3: CASSLDGIPVEAFF
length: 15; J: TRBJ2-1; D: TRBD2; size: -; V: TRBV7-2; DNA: TGTGCCAGCAGCGTGGGACTAGCCTCCTACAATGAGCAGTTCTTC; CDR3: CASSVGLASYNEQFF
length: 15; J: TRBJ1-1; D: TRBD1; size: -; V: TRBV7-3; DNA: TGTGCCAGCAGCTTAACGCCGGACAGGTCCACTGAAGCTTTCTTT; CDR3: CASSLTPDRSTEAFF
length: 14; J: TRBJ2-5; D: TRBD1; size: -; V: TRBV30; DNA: TGTGCCTGGAGTACCGGGACAGTTCAAGAGACCCAGTACTTC; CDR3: CAWSTGTVQETQYF
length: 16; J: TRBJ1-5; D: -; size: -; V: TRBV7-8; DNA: TGTGCCAGCAGCTTAATGTCAGGGAGGGGCAATCAGCCCCAGCATTTT; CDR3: CASSLMSGRGNQPQHF
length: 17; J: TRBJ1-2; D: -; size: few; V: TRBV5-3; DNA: TGTGCCAGAAGCTTGGTATCTTGGGGCAGGCCAAACTATGGCTACACCTTC; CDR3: CARSLVSWGRPNYGYTF
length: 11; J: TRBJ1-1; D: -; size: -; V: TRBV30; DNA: TGTGCCTGGAGTTACCTCGGAGGAGCTTTCTTT; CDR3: CAWSYLGGAFF
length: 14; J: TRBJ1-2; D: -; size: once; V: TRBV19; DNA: TGTGCCAGTAGTACGACGGAGGAGAGGGGGGGCTACACCTTC; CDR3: CASSTTEERGGYTF
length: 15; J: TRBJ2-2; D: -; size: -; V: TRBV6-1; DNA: TGTGCCAGCAGTGAGCCGGGACAAAACACCGGGGAGCTGTTTTTT; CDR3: CASSEPGQNTGELFF
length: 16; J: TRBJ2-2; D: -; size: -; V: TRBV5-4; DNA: TGTGCCAGCAGCTTGGTGGCGGGGTTTAACACCGGGGAGCTGTTTTTT; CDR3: CASSLVAGFNTGELFF
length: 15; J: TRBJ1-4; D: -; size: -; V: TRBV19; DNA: TGTGCCAGTAGTATGCGGGACCCTGGCAGTGAAAAACTGTTTTTT; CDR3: CASSMRDPGSEKLFF
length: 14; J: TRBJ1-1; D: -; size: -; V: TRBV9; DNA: TGTGCCAGCAGCGTAGATGAAGGGGGCACTGAAGCTTTCTTT; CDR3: CASSVDEGGTEAFF
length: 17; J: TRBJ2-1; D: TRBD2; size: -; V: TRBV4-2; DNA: TGTGCCAGTAGCCAAGATATAGCGGGGCTCGGTGCGAATGAGCAGTTCTTC; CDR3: CASSQDIAGLGANEQFF
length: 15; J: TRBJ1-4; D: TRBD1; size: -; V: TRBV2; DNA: TGTGCCAGCAAATTCACAGGGGCGCGGAATGAAAAACTGTTTTTT; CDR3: CASKFTGARNEKLFF
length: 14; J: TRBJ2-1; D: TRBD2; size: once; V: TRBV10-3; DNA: TGTGCCAGTGGACTAGCGGGGGGGCCGGGTGAGCAGTTCTTC; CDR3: CASGLAGGPGEQFF
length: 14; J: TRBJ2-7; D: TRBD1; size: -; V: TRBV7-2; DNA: TGTGCCAGCAGCTTGGGGGACAGACCCTACGAGCAGTACTTC; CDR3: CASSLGDRPYEQYF
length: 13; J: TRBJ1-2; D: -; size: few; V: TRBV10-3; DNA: TGTGCCATCAGTGTGGAGGCGCGTCATGGCTACACCTTC; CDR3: CAISVEARHGYTF
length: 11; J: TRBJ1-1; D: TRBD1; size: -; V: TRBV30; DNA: TGTGCCTCGGGCCCCCAGGGGGTGGCTTTCTTT; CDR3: CASGPQGVAFF
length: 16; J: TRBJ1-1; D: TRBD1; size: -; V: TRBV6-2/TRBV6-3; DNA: TGTGCCAGCAGTCCCCTGACAGGGGGCGTTTACACTGAAGCTTTCTTT; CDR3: CASSPLTGGVYTEAFF
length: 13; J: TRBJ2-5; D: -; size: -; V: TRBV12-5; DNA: TGTGCTAGCTCCCAGGGTGGGGTAGAGACCCAGTACTTC; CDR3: CASSQGGVETQYF
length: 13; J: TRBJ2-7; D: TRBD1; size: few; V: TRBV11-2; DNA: TGTGCCAGCAGCCAGGGACAGTCCTACGAGCAGTACTTC; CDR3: CASSQGQSYEQYF
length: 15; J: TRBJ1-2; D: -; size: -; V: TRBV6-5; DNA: TGTGCCAGCAGAGACACAGGGAGACGCGGCTATGGCTACACCTTC; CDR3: CASRDTGRRGYGYTF
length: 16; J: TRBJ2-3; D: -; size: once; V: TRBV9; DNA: TGTGCCAGCAGCGTAGGCCCGGCCCCCGGAGGAGATACGCAGTATTTT; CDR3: CASSVGPAPGGDTQYF
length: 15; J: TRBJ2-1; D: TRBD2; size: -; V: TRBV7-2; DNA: TGTGCCAGCAGCTTAACGGGACTAGCGGAAAATGAGCAGTTCTTC; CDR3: CASSLTGLAENEQFF
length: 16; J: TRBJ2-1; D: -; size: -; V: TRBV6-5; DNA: TGTGCCAGCAGTTACAAGGTGCCAGGGGTTGGAAGTGAGCAGTTCTTC; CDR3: CASSYKVPGVGSEQFF
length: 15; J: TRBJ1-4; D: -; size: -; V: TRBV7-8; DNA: TGTGCCAGCAGCTTAGTGGCAACCCTTAATGAAAAACTGTTTTTT; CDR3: CASSLVATLNEKLFF
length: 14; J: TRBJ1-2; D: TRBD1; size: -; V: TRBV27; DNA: TGTGCCAGCAAAGAGGGACAGGGGAGTGGAGGCTACACCTTC; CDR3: CASKEGQGSGGYTF
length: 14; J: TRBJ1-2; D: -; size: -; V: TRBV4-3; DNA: TGCGCCAGCAGCCAAGATCGGATGGGCTTCGGCTACACCTTC; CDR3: CASSQDRMGFGYTF
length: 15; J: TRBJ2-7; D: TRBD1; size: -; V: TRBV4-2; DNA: TGTGCCAGCAGCCAAGCATATGGACAGGCGCGCGAGCAGTACTTC; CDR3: CASSQAYGQAREQYF
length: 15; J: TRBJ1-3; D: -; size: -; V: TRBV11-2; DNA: TGTGCCAGCAGAGCACCACTGGTATCTCGAAACACCATATATTTT; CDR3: CASRAPLVSRNTIYF
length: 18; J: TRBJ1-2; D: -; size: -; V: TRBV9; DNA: TGTGCCAGCAGCAAAACCCCAGGCCCGGGGGAAAGAGACTATGGCTACACCTTC; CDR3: CASSKTPGPGERDYGYTF
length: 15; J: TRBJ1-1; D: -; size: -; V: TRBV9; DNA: TGTGCCAGCAGCGTACTAGACAGTTCGTACACTGAAGCTTTCTTT; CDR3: CASSVLDSSYTEAFF
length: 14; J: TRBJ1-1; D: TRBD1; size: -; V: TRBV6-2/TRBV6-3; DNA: TGTGCCAGCAGTTACCAGTGGACAGGGGCTGGGGCTTTCTTT; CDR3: CASSYQWTGAGAFF
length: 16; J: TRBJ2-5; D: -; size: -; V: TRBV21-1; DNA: TGTGCCAGCAGCCACCTAGGGCGGGGCTACCAAGAGACCCAGTACTTC; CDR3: CASSHLGRGYQETQYF
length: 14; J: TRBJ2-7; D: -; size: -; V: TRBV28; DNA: TGTGCCAGCAGTTTGCCCGGACAGAGGGTCGAGCAGTACTTC; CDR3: CASSLPGQRVEQYF
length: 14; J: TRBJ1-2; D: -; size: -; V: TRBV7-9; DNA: TGTGCCAGCAGCTTATCGGCAGGCAACTATGGCTACACCTTC; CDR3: CASSLSAGNYGYTF
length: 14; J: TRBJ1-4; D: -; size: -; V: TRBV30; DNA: TGTGCCTGGAGTGTACGCAGGGGTAATGAAAAACTGTTTTTT; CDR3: CAWSVRRGNEKLFF
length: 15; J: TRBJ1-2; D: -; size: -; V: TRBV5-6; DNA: TGTGCCAGCAGCTTGGGGCCAGGAAGTCGGTATGGCTACACCTTC; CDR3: CASSLGPGSRYGYTF
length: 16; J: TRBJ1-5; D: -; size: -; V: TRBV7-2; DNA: TGTGCCAGCAGCGCCCCCGGGGGGGGAAGCAATCAGCCCCAGCATTTT; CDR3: CASSAPGGGSNQPQHF
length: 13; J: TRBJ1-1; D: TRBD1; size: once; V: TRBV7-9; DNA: TGTGCCAGCAGCACACAGGGGGCGGGTGGGGCTTTCTTT; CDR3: CASSTQGAGGAFF
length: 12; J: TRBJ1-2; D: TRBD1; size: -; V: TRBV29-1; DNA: TGCAGCGTCCCCGGGACAGCCTATGGCTACACCTTC; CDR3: CSVPGTAYGYTF
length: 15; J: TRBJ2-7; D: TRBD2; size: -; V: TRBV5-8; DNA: TGTGCCAGCAACTTATATGGGGAGGGCAGGCACGAGCAGTACTTC; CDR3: CASNLYGEGRHEQYF
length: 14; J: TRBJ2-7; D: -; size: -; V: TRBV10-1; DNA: TGCGCCAGCAGTGAAGGGACTGATACCTACGAGCAGTACTTC; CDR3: CASSEGTDTYEQYF
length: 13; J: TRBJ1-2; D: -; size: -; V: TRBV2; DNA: TGTGCCAGCAGTGAATCAGATTACTATGGCTACACCTTC; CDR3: CASSESDYYGYTF
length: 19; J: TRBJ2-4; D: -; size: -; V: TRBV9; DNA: TGTGCCAGCAGCGTAGGGACAGCGGTGCCACAACTAGCCAAAAACATTCAGTACTTC; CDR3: CASSVGTAVPQLAKNIQYF
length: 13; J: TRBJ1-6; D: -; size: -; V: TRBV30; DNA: TGTGCCTGCGACCAGGGAAAAAATTCACCCCTCCACTTT; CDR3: CACDQGKNSPLHF
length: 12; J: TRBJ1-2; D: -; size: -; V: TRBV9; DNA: TGTGCCAGCAGCCGGGTGGTCTATGGCTACACCTTC; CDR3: CASSRVVYGYTF
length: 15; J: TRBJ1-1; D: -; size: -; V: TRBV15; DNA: TGTGCCACCAGCAGAGACCTTGGCGGGAACACTGAAGCTTTCTTT; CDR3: CATSRDLGGNTEAFF
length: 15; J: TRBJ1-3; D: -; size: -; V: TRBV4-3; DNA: TGCGCCAGCAGCCTAATTTCAGGCTCTGGAAACACCATATATTTT; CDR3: CASSLISGSGNTIYF
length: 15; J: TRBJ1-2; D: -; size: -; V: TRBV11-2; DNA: TGTGCCAGCAGCTTCATGGGGGCCGGATCGGATGGCTACACCTTC; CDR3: CASSFMGAGSDGYTF
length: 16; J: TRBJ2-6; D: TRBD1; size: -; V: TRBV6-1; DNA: TGTGCCAGCAGTGAACAGGGGGAAGCTGGGGCCAACGTCCTGACTTTC; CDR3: CASSEQGEAGANVLTF
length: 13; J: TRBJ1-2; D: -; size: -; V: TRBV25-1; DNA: TGTGCCAGCAGTGTGGCCACTAACTATGGCTACACCTTC; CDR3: CASSVATNYGYTF